This TCR beta chain was profiled in a study of memory CD4+ T cells and cytomegalovirus serostatus. Study in general: Healthy Belgian adult donors included about nine CMV-positive and some 23 CMV-negative people. Study conclusions and caveats: A US-trained random forest predicted CMV serostatus with median AUC around 0.9.

Single viable CD3+CD4+CD8-CD45RO+ cells were sorted as the memory CD4+ T cells. Clones were sequenced by immunoSEQ multiplex PCR, and TCRdb holds only the in-frame ones, with some missing. The profile shows some 48,000 clones, 78% of them singletons. Comments on this clone: Its antigen is unknown.

Unmatched junction bases numbered 17, after V lost 7 bases and J lost 2 bases. CDR1 is SQVTM, CDR2 ANQGSEA, per germline. The CDR3 totals 17 residues. This clonotype was obtained from an adult in good health and CMV-seronegative. The gene calls are TRBV29-1 and TRBJ1-3; the match to TRBD1 covers 7 bases. Material for sequencing was memory CD4+ T cells from blood. CDR3 sequence: CSGRGPKTGLAGNTIYF. The CDR3 coding sequence is TGCAGCGGCCGAGGCCCCAAGACAGGGCTAGCTGGAAACACCATATATTTT.